The 9 T cell receptor beta chains reported below all come from one sample, sequenced in a study of blood T cells in healthy people across ages. Primers used in a second PCR of about 6 to 11 cycles were a sample-barcoded 5' primer and a J-beta primer mix. TCRdb itself ran the 5' RACE reads through MiXCR, one entry per CDR3 protein. The table includes about 800,000 distinct CDR3 sequences, 20% to 25% detected once. This sample also appeared in a second study, on T cells of mothers and their children.

The sequenced sample was blood. These receptors all stem from a boy aged 5-17 years in good health.

A few counts support this clonotype. The chain couples TRBV10-3 to TRBJ2-5; 7 nucleotides align to TRBD1. In germline, CDR1 is ENHRY, CDR2 SYGVKD. The junction had 0 bases not matched to a gene; V was cut back by 2 bases and J by 3 bases. The CDR3 runs to 13 residues. The CDR3 sequence: CAISETGEETQYF. CDR3 nucleotides: TGTGCCATCAGTGAGACAGGGGAAGAGACCCAGTACTTC.

With regard to this clonotype: One end of the junction does not line up with germline, which may come from a read error. The chain carries TRBV4-3 and TRBJ1-5; D is possibly TRBD1 (5 bases). The CDR3 contains 13 residues. From germline, CDR1 is LGHNA and CDR2 YSLEER. CDR3 region: CASSQPDRGQPFF. Written as DNA, the CDR3 is TGCGCCAGCAGCCAACCCGACCGGGGCCAACCTTTTTTT.

This clonotype appeared a few times. CDR3: CAISDVGYEQYF. CDR3 sequence (DNA): TGTGCCATCAGTGACGTGGGCTACGAGCAGTACTTC. The chain couples TRBV10-3 to TRBJ2-7; D ambiguous. This CDR3 spans 12 amino acids. The V gene lost 3 bases and the J gene lost 3 bases, with 6 bases spanning the gap. The germline V gene has CDR1 ENHRY and CDR2 SYGVKD.

The V and J genes are TRBV7-9 and TRBJ2-5, with a weak D call TRBD1 (6 bases). The V end lost 5 bases, the J end lost 2 bases, and 21 bases lay between the germline ends. This CDR3 is built from 17 residues. Per the germline V gene, CDR1 is SEHNR and CDR2 is FQNEAQ (reference sequence). CDR3 region: CASSIITHTGKQETQYF. CDR3 DNA: TGTGCCAGCAGCATAATAACCCATACAGGGAAGCAAGAGACCCAGTACTTC.

This clonotype has just one count. The chain is built from TRBV9 and TRBJ2-5, with TRBD1 matching over 7 bases. CDR1 SGDLS and CDR2 YYNGEE come from the germline V gene. The CDR3 extends over 16 amino acids. Trimming at V came to 3 bases and at J to 0 bases, leaving 8 bases not matched to a gene. The CDR3 bases are TGTGCCAGCAGCGCCGGGCCGGGACAGTACCAAGAGACCCAGTACTTC. The encoded protein is CASSAGPGQYQETQYF.

This sequence joins TRBV25-1 and TRBJ2-5; 9 nucleotides match TRBD1. The J call may be mistaken, given a closer DNA end match to TRBJ2-1. This CDR3 is 15 amino acids long. Germline assignment: CDR1 MGHDK and CDR2 SYGVNS. The CDR3 coding sequence is TGTGCCAGCAGTGAAATACAGGGGGCGGTTCATGAGCAGTTCTTC. Its translation is CASSEIQGAVHEQFF.

This CDR3 reads CASSQDQILAGVSDTQYF. CDR3 sequence (DNA): TGTGCCAGCAGCCAAGATCAGATACTAGCGGGAGTGTCAGATACGCAGTATTTT. This chain uses TRBV3-1 with TRBJ2-3; 11 nucleotides agree with TRBD2. Trimming took 0 bases from V and 4 from J; bases not matched to a gene: 9. This CDR3 region has 18 residues. CDR1 is LGHDT and CDR2 is YNNKEL in the germline V gene (reference sequence).

The chain employs TRBV25-1 and TRBJ2-1; D may match TRBD1 or TRBD2 (7 bases each). With the DNA end fitting TRBJ2-5 better, the J assignment may be wrong. The germline gives CDR1 MGHDK, CDR2 SYGVNS. The CDR3 extends over 14 amino acids. The CDR3 nucleotides read TGTGCCAGCAGTGTCCACAGGGGAGGGGAGACCCAGTACTTC. This encodes CASSVHRGGETQYF.

The CDR3 reads CASSFIWQGIKYEQYF. The DNA of the CDR3 is TGTGCCAGCAGTTTTATATGGCAGGGAATAAAGTACGAGCAGTACTTC. This rearrangement joins TRBV27 to TRBJ2-7, with D possibly TRBD1 on 5 matching bases. The V gene's germline CDR1 is MNHEY and CDR2 SMNVEV (reference sequence). V was trimmed by 3 bases and J by 4 bases, leaving 19 bases between them. The CDR3 length is 16 residues.